One sample yielded the 32 T cell receptor beta chains listed below, sequenced in a study of shared clonotypes between healthy human individuals. Produced via immunoSEQ multiplex PCR; TCRdb's table is partial and in-frame only. The table shows millions of clones, with over 85% occurring only once. Source material: naive CD4+ T cells from PBMCs. Subset of the sample: CD45RA+ positively selected. Receptor source: a man aged 18 to 29 in good health. Some clones in this sample may be carry-over from other donors' samples.

The chain combines TRBV29-1 with TRBJ2-3; either TRBD1 or TRBD2 may fit D (5 bases each). Trimming shortened V by 7 bases and J by 7 bases, and 21 bases separated the two germline ends. The germline CDR1 and CDR2 sequences are SQVTM and ANQGSEA. The CDR3 is made up of 14 amino acids. CDR3 nucleotide sequence: TGCAGCGGACAAAGGCAGGGAGCCGTGAATACGCAGTATTTT. This encodes CSGQRQGAVNTQYF.

This chain joins TRBV18 and TRBJ2-7; D is possibly TRBD1 (6 bases). CDR1 is KGHSH, CDR2 LQKENI, per germline. V was cut by 3 bases and J by 1 base, with 13 bases left in between. The length of the CDR3 is 15 residues. The CDR3 region is CASSPNPTGSYEQYF. CDR3 DNA: TGTGCCAGCTCACCCAACCCGACAGGATCCTACGAGCAGTACTTC.

This chain connects TRBV6-6 to TRBJ2-3, with TRBD2 identical over 8 bases. The J segment lost 6 bases and the V segment lost 6 bases, leaving 8 bases of the junction unmatched. Germline loops: CDR1 MNHNY, CDR2 SVGAGI (reference sequence). The CDR3 consists of 14 residues. The CDR3 is CASRRAGAADTQYF. The CDR3 DNA follows: TGTGCCAGCAGACGAGCGGGAGCTGCTGATACGCAGTATTTT.

The CDR3, as DNA: TGCGCCAGCAGCGAGAGGGACAGGGCCTACAATGAGCAGTTCTTC. This codes for CASSERDRAYNEQFF. The chain couples TRBV5-1 to TRBJ2-1; 9 positions agree with TRBD1. The junction had 4 bases not matched to a gene; V was cut back by 4 bases and J by 2 bases. In germline, CDR1 is SGHRS, CDR2 YFSETQ. CDR3 length equals 15 residues.

Concerning this clone: Other DNA sequences in this specimen translate into the identical CDR3. The chain combines TRBV7-2 with TRBJ2-3; 7 bases fit TRBD2. J was trimmed by 3 bases and V by 5 bases; bases with no gene match: 5. The CDR3 spans 14 residues. Germline V lookup: CDR1 SGHTA, CDR2 FQGNSA. The CDR3 nucleotides are TGTGCCAGCAGCCCTGGACTAGTGACAGATACGCAGTATTTT. Its translation is CASSPGLVTDTQYF. Supplemented by reference TRBV7-2 and TRBJ2-3, the full variable domain reads GAGVSQSPSNKVTEKGKDVELRCDPISGHTALYWYRQSLGQGLEFLIYFQGNSAPDKSGLPSDRFSAERTGGSVSTLTIQRTQQEDSAVYLCASSPGLVTDTQYFGPGTRLTVL.

The genes are TRBV5-5 and TRBJ2-3; 8 nucleotides match TRBD2. CDR1 and CDR2 (germline): SGHKS, YYEKEE (reference sequence). The CDR3 is 14 residues long. The V gene end was trimmed by 5 bases and the J gene end by 2 bases; junction bases not matched to a gene: 4. The CDR3, as DNA: TGTGCCAGCAGTACTAGCGGTACCACAGATACGCAGTATTTT. This sequence encodes CASSTSGTTDTQYF.

The chain couples TRBV4-1 to TRBJ2-1, with D maybe TRBD1 (5 bases). Germline V lookup: CDR1 MGHRA, CDR2 YSYEKL. V lost 4 bases and J lost 0, with 16 bases in between. The CDR3 loop spans 17 amino acids. The CDR3: CASSPWTFPFSYNEQFF. CDR3 coding DNA: TGCGCCAGCAGCCCCTGGACATTCCCCTTCTCCTACAATGAGCAGTTCTTC.

The chain uses TRBV30 and TRBJ2-1; D is possibly TRBD1 or TRBD2 (5 bases each). The V gene lost 3 bases and the J gene lost 3 bases, with 15 bases spanning the gap. The CDR3 contains 15 residues. In germline, CDR1 is GTSNPN, CDR2 SVGIG (reference sequence). The CDR3 protein is CAWRGGEGSYNEQFF. CDR3 DNA sequence: TGTGCCTGGAGAGGAGGTGAGGGGAGCTACAATGAGCAGTTCTTC.

The CDR3 loop is CASHSRDRRNQPQHF. For the CDR3, the DNA is TGTGCCAGCCACTCCCGGGACAGGCGCAATCAGCCCCAGCATTTT. V usage is TRBV28 and J usage is TRBJ1-5; 8 bases fit TRBD1. The CDR3 consists of 15 residues. The germline V gene has CDR1 MDHEN and CDR2 SYDVKM. V gave up 8 bases and J gave up 2 bases; unmatched junction bases: 8.

The V and J genes are TRBV6-5 and TRBJ2-5; 9 nucleotides agree with TRBD2. CDR3 size: 14 residues. CDR1 is MNHEY and CDR2 is SVGAGI in the germline V gene. With V trimmed by 6 bases and J by 1 base, 3 bases remained unmatched. The CDR3 region is CASRTAGGQETQYF. The CDR3 DNA reads as TGTGCCAGCAGGACAGCGGGAGGCCAAGAGACCCAGTACTTC.

This chain uses TRBV2 with TRBJ1-1, with D uncertain. This CDR3 spans 12 amino acids. V was trimmed by 1 base and J by 8 bases, leaving 8 bases between them. The germline gives CDR1 SNHLY, CDR2 FYNNEI. In nucleotides, the CDR3 is TGTGCCAGCAGTGAAGGTTCCCCCGAAGCTTTCTTT. Its translation is CASSEGSPEAFF.

This clone is a singleton in its sample. The chain has TRBV5-1 and TRBJ1-5; D call uncertain. The ends were cut back, 4 bases at V and 2 bases at J, with 10 bases in the middle. Germline V lookup: CDR1 SGHRS, CDR2 YFSETQ. The CDR3 runs to 14 residues. This CDR3 reads CASSERAGNQPQHF. The CDR3 coding sequence is TGCGCCAGCAGCGAGAGAGCAGGCAATCAGCCCCAGCATTTT.

DNA of the CDR3: TGCGCCAGCAGCCAAGGCGCCCCCCCCCTAGCGGCGATCTACGAGCAGTACTTC. Translating it yields CASSQGAPPLAAIYEQYF. The chain has TRBV4-1 and TRBJ2-7, with 7 bases matching TRBD2. The CDR3 runs 18 residues. Germline loops: CDR1 MGHRA, CDR2 YSYEKL. V dropped 1 base and J dropped 3; count of bases not matched to a gene: 15.

V gene TRBV5-1 combines with J gene TRBJ2-2; D is ambiguous. The CDR3 is 15 amino acids. Trimming took off 4 bases at V and 1 base at J, with 11 bases between the two ends. Germline assignment: CDR1 SGHRS and CDR2 YFSETQ. CDR3 residues: CASSHGTGNTGELFF. CDR3 DNA sequence: TGCGCCAGCAGCCACGGAACGGGGAACACCGGGGAGCTGTTTTTT.

V and J are TRBV18 and TRBJ2-1; D gene ambiguous. V lost 1 base to trimming and J lost 4 bases, with 11 bases between them. This CDR3 comprises 15 residues. Germline loops: CDR1 KGHSH, CDR2 LQKENI. CDR3 sequence (DNA): TGTGCCAGCTCACCACGCCAGGATAAATACAATGAGCAGTTCTTC. Protein: CASSPRQDKYNEQFF.

J is TRBJ2-2 and V is TRBV7-2, with D possibly matching TRBD2 (6 bases). V shed 1 base and J shed 1 base, with 13 bases lying between them. CDR3 length: 17 amino acids. CDR1 SGHTA and CDR2 FQGNSA come from the germline V gene. In nucleotides, the CDR3 is TGTGCCAGCAGCTTAGAGACCGGAGCGGGGAACACCGGGGAGCTGTTTTTT. As protein: CASSLETGAGNTGELFF.

The V call is TRBV6-6, the J call TRBJ2-7; the D is unclear. The CDR3 is made up of 13 amino acids. Germline CDR1 and CDR2: MNHNY and SVGAGI (reference sequence). Trimming removed 8 bases at V and 1 base at J, with 12 bases between. CDR3 DNA: TGTGCCAGCGGGGTGGCAGGTTCCTACGAGCAGTACTTC. Residues: CASGVAGSYEQYF.

The chain carries TRBV11-2 and TRBJ1-2; unclear D gene. The length of the CDR3 is 11 residues. Trimming cost V 1 base and J 14 bases, with 11 bases left between them. Germline-derived CDR1 and CDR2 are SGHAT and FQNNGV. The CDR3 reads CASSLVTTLTF. DNA for the CDR3: TGTGCCAGCAGCTTAGTTACTACTCTAACCTTC.

This rearrangement joins TRBV11-3 to TRBJ2-5; D is tentatively TRBD1 or TRBD2 (5 bases each). Germline CDR1 is SGHNT and CDR2 is YENEEA. This CDR3 spans 14 amino acids. V gave up 3 bases and J gave up 5 bases, with 13 bases separating them. CDR3 protein: CASSFGGDGETQYF. The CDR3 region has the DNA TGTGCCAGCAGCTTTGGGGGAGATGGGGAGACCCAGTACTTC.

The J gene is TRBJ2-2, the V gene TRBV6-4; 7 nucleotides agree with TRBD2. CDR3 size: 15 residues. Unmatched junction bases numbered 9, after V lost 5 bases and J lost 6 bases. Germline-derived CDR1 and CDR2 are MRHNA and SNTAGT. The CDR3 spells CASSFTGGSSGELFF. CDR3 in DNA: TGTGCCAGCAGTTTTACGGGAGGATCTTCCGGGGAGCTGTTTTTT.

V usage is TRBV2 and J usage is TRBJ1-2; perhaps TRBD1 as D (5 bases). The CDR3 is made up of 12 amino acids. Per the germline V gene, CDR1 is SNHLY and CDR2 is FYNNEI. The V and J ends lost 6 bases and 6 bases respectively, with 11 bases between them. The chain's CDR3 is CASRQTGDGYTF. As DNA, the CDR3 is TGTGCCAGCAGGCAAACGGGGGATGGCTACACCTTC. Looking up the rest from reference TRBV2 and TRBJ1-2 gives the full variable domain: EPEVTQTPSHQVTQMGQEVILRCVPISNHLYFYWYRQILGQKVEFLVSFYNNEISEKSEIFDDQFSVERPDGSNFTLKIRSTKLEDSAMYFCASRQTGDGYTFGSGTRLTVV.

This clone was detected only a few times. The J gene is TRBJ2-5, the V gene TRBV19; D might be TRBD1 (6 bases). The CDR3 covers 14 residues. Germline loops: CDR1 LNHDA, CDR2 SQIVND (reference sequence). Between the trimmed V and J ends, which lost 5 bases and 5 bases, there was a span of 15 bases. CDR3 loop: CASSLQGKVETQYF. The CDR3 DNA reads as TGTGCCAGTAGTCTCCAGGGGAAGGTGGAGACCCAGTACTTC.

The chain has TRBV5-8 and TRBJ2-3, with 9 nucleotides matching TRBD2. The germline CDR1 and CDR2 sequences are SGHTS and YDEGEE. The CDR3 is 14 amino acids. Losses at the gene ends were 4 bases for V and 7 bases for J; bases not matched to a gene: 7. The CDR3 region is CASSKLAGAHTQYF. CDR3 DNA sequence: TGTGCCAGCAGCAAACTAGCGGGCGCGCATACGCAGTATTTT.

The chain employs TRBV6-1 and TRBJ2-7; D is undetermined. This CDR3 spans 13 amino acids. Germline CDR1 is MNHNS and CDR2 is SASEGT. Trimming cost V 10 bases and J 6 bases, with 19 bases left between them. As DNA, the CDR3 is TGTGCCACCCGAAAAAATGTTTTGAGCGAGCAGTACTTC. Its protein product is CATRKNVLSEQYF.

The genes are TRBV7-9 and TRBJ2-1; TRBD1 matches 9 bases. V gave up 5 bases and J gave up 15 bases; unmatched junction bases: 5. This CDR3 contains 11 residues. CDR1 is SEHNR and CDR2 is FQNEAQ in the germline V gene (reference sequence). CDR3 coding DNA: TGTGCCAGCAGCGAGAAACAGGGGGCGTTCTTC. This codes for CASSEKQGAFF.

The genes are TRBV28 and TRBJ1-5; 7 bases are shared with TRBD1. The CDR3 covers 17 residues. Germline CDR1 is MDHEN and CDR2 is SYDVKM. V lost 7 bases and J lost 9; bases outside the gene matches: 21. As DNA, the CDR3 is TGTGCCAGCATCAGTTATGGGACAGTATACAGCGTTGGGCCCCAGCATTTT. Translation gives CASISYGTVYSVGPQHF.

The chain links TRBV5-1 to TRBJ2-3, with 16 positions matching TRBD2. This CDR3 has 18 residues. Germline assignment: CDR1 SGHRS and CDR2 YFSETQ. The V segment lost 0 bases and the J segment 5 bases; nucleotides outside the gene matches: 6. In nucleotides, the CDR3 is TGCGCCAGCAGCTTGGGGGGACTAGCGGGAGGGCCAGGAGATACGCAGTATTTT. Residues: CASSLGGLAGGPGDTQYF. Combining the CDR3 with reference TRBV5-1 and TRBJ2-3 gives the whole variable domain KAGVTQTPRYLIKTRGQQVTLSCSPISGHRSVSWYQQTPGQGLQFLFEYFSETQRNKGNFPGRFSGRQFSNSRSEMNVSTLELGDSALYLCASSLGGLAGGPGDTQYFGPGTRLTVL.

This chain links TRBV4-2 with TRBJ1-1; D remains ambiguous. This CDR3 contains 13 residues. V was cut by 3 bases and J by 6 bases, with 11 bases left in between. Germline CDR1 is LGHNA and CDR2 is YNFKEQ. CDR3: CASSQGSSAEAFF. The CDR3 DNA reads TGTGCCAGCAGCCAGGGGTCGAGCGCTGAAGCTTTCTTT.

The chain carries TRBV18 and TRBJ2-1; TRBD2 agrees at 12 bases. V trimming: 3 bases; J trimming: 5 bases; junction bases outside the gene matches: 5. The CDR3 is 16 residues long. Germline loops: CDR1 KGHSH, CDR2 LQKENI. CDR3 amino acids: CASSPMRTSGDNEQFF. In DNA, the CDR3 is TGTGCCAGCTCACCGATGAGGACTAGCGGGGACAATGAGCAGTTCTTC.

V and J are TRBV6-1 and TRBJ2-2; D is unresolved. Germline lookup yields CDR1 MNHNS and CDR2 SASEGT. V lost 7 bases to trimming and J lost 0 bases, with 9 bases between them. This CDR3 contains 14 residues. CDR3 residues: CASTPIPNTGELFF. The CDR3 coding sequence is TGTGCCAGCACCCCTATCCCGAACACCGGGGAGCTGTTTTTT.

The V gene is TRBV28, the J gene TRBJ2-3; 8 nucleotides line up with TRBD2. Per the germline V gene, CDR1 is MDHEN and CDR2 is SYDVKM. CDR3 length: 15 residues. V trimming: 7 bases; J trimming: 4 bases; junction bases outside the gene matches: 10. The DNA of the CDR3 is TGTGCCAGCATCGACTGGCGGGAGGTGGCAGATACGCAGTATTTT. The encoded protein is CASIDWREVADTQYF.

This sequence joins TRBV28 and TRBJ2-5; D remains unclear. Trimming took off 1 base at V and 5 bases at J, with 17 bases between the two ends. The CDR3 spans 16 residues. From germline, CDR1 is MDHEN and CDR2 SYDVKM. The CDR3, as DNA: TGTGCCAGCAGTTTATTTGCAGAAGGGATATGGGAGACCCAGTACTTC. Protein: CASSLFAEGIWETQYF.